This T cell receptor beta chain was observed in a study of T cells in Graves' hyperthyroidism and ophthalmopathy. This clonotype was recorded at least ten times. CDR1 DFQATT and CDR2 SNEGSKA come from the germline V gene (reference sequence). This CDR3 is built from 14 residues. Trimming removed 6 bases from V and 5 bases from J, with 19 bases in between. TCR beta CDR3 regions were amplified from RNA transcripts. The primer set for the first-round RT-PCR of the TCR CDR3 was HTBI. TCRdb used MiXCR to reprocess the multiplex PCR reads, holding one entry per CDR3 protein. This table holds 150,000 or so distinct CDR3 sequences, approximately 9% found once.

The TCR sequence derives from a woman between 18 and 29 years old with Graves' hyperthyroidism that later progressed to Graves' ophthalmopathy. The chain recombines TRBV20-1 with TRBJ2-5; D is undetermined. Input material: blood. Here the CDR3 reads CSADPRMLIETQYF. The CDR3 DNA reads as TGCAGTGCAGACCCTAGGATGCTGATTGAGACCCAGTACTTC.